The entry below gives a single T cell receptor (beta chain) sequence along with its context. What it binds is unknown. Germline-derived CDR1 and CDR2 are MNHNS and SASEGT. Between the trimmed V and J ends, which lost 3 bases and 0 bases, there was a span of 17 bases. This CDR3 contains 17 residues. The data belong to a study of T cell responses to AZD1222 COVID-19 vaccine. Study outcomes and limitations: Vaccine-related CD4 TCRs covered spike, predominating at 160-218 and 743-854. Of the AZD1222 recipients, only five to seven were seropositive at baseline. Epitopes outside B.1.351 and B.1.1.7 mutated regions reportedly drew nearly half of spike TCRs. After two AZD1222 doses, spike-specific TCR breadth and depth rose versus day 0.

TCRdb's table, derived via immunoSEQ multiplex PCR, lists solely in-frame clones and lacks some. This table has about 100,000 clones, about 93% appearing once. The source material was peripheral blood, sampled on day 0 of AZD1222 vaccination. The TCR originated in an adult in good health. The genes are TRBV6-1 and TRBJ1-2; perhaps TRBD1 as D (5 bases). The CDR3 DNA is TGTGCCAGCAGTGACCGCAGGACACGTACTCCTAACTATGGCTACACCTTC. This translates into CASSDRRTRTPNYGYTF.